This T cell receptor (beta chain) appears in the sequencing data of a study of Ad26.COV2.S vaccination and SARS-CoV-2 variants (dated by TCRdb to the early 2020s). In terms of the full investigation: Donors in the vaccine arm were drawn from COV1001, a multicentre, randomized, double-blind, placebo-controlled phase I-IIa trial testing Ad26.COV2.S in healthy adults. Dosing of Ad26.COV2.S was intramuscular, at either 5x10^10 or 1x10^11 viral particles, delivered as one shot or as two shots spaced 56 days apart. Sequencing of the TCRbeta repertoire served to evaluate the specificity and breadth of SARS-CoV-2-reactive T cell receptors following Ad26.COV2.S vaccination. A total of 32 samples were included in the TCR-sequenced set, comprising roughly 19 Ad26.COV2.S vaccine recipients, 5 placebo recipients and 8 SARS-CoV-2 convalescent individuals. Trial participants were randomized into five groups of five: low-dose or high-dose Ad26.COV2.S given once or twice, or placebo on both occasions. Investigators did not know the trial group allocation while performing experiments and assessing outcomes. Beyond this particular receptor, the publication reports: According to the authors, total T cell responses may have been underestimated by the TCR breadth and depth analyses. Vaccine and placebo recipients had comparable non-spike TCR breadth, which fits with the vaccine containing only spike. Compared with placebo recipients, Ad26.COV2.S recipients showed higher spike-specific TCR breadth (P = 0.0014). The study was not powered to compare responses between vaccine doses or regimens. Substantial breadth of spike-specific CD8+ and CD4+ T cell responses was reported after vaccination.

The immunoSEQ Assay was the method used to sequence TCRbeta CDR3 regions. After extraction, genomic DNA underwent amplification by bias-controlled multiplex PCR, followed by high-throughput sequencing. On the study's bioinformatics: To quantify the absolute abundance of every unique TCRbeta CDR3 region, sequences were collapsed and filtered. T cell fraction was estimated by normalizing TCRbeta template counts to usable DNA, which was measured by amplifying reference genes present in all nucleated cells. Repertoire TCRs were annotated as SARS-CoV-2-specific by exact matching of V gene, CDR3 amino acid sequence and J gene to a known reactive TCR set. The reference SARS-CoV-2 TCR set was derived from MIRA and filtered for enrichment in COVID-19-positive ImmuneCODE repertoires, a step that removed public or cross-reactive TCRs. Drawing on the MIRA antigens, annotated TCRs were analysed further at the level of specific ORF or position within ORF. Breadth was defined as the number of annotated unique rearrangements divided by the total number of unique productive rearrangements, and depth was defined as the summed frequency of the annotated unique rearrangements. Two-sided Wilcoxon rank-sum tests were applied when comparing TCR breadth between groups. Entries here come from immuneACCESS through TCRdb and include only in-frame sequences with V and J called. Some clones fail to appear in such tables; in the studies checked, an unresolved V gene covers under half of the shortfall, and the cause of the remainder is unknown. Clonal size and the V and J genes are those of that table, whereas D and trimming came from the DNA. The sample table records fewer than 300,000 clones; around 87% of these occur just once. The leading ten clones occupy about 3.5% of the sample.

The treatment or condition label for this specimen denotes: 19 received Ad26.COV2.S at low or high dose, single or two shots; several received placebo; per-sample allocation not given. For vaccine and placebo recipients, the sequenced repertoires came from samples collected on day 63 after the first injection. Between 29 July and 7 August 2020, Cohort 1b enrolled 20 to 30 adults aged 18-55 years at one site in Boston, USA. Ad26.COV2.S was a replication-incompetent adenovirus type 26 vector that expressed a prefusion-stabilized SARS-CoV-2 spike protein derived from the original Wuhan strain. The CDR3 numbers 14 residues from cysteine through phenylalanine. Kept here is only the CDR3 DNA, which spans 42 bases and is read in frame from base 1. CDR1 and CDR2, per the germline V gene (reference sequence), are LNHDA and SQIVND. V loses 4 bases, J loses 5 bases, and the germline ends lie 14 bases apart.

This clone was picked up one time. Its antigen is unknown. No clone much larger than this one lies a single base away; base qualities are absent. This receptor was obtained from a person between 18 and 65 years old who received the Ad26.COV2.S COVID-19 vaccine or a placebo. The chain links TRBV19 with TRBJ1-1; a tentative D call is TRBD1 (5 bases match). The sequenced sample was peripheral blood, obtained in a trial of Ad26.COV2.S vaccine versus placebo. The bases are TGTGCCAGTAGTACCCTAACCAGGGAGACTGAAGCTTTCTTT. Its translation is CASSTLTRETEAFF.